This TCR beta chain was identified during a study of neurological immune-mediated disorders. The CDR3 contains 15 residues. Trimming left V 0 bases short and J 3 bases short, with 12 bases between. Germline CDR1 reads LGHNA; CDR2 reads YSLEER. This clonotype was picked up many times. What it binds is unknown. General study findings and limits: HTLV-1-associated myelopathy showed the most TCR clonal expansion; multiple sclerosis the least, below healthy controls.

A total of 2 million PBMCs stored at -80 degrees C provided the unsorted libraries. As for the cDNA, it was generated by 5'RACE with 10-nucleotide random UMIs. TCRdb used MiXCR to reprocess the 5' RACE reads, holding one entry per CDR3 protein. The profile covers about 76,000 distinct CDR3 sequences, with more than 15% appearing a single time and over 15% taken by the ten largest. The chain links TRBV4-3 to TRBJ2-7; D may be TRBD2 (6 bases). The sequencing sample was made of PBMCs. The TCR sequence derives from a woman between 40 and 55 years old in good health. In DNA form, the CDR3 reads TGCGCCAGCAGCCAAGAGAGCTGGGGACTCTACGAGCAGTACTTC. Protein: CASSQESWGLYEQYF.